These 23 T cell receptor beta chains share one sample of origin, sequenced in a study of cytomegalovirus exposure and HLA in healthy donors. Primers: 60 Vbeta forward and 13 Jbeta reverse. The data were produced by immunoSEQ multiplex PCR, yet TCRdb's version contains in-frame clones alone and is incomplete. The sample consists of more than 50,000 clones, less than 85% of them appearing once. Specimen: PBMCs. These receptors were taken from a woman aged 60-75 years in good health and CMV-seropositive.

This clone has just one count. J is TRBJ2-5 and V is TRBV18, with 7 bases aligning to TRBD1. Unmatched junction bases numbered 2, after V lost 5 bases and J lost 5 bases. This CDR3 is built from 12 residues. Germline assignment: CDR1 KGHSH and CDR2 LQKENI. The CDR3 protein is CASSKTGETQYF. CDR3 in DNA: TGTGCCAGCTCAAAGACAGGGGAGACCCAGTACTTC.

The V and J genes are TRBV2 and TRBJ1-1; D remains ambiguous. Looked up from germline, CDR1 is SNHLY and CDR2 is FYNNEI. The CDR3 contains 15 residues. Between the trimmed V and J ends, which lost 8 bases and 7 bases, there was a span of 23 bases. The chain's CDR3 is CASSFLGGPGVEAFF. CDR3 coding DNA: TGTGCCAGCTCGTTTTTGGGAGGGCCCGGGGTTGAAGCTTTCTTT. The full variable domain, its missing parts supplied by reference TRBV2 and TRBJ1-1, is EPEVTQTPSHQVTQMGQEVILRCVPISNHLYFYWYRQILGQKVEFLVSFYNNEISEKSEIFDDQFSVERPDGSNFTLKIRSTKLEDSAMYFCASSFLGGPGVEAFFGQGTRLTVV.

V and J are TRBV10-3 and TRBJ1-3, with 9 positions matching TRBD1. V lost 9 bases to trimming and J lost 6 bases; unmatched junction nucleotides: 3. This CDR3 comprises 12 residues. Germline-derived CDR1 and CDR2 are ENHRY and SYGVKD. This chain's CDR3 is CAIGQGTNTIYF. In DNA form, the CDR3 reads TGTGCCATAGGACAGGGGACAAACACCATATATTTT.

The chain employs TRBV5-1 and TRBJ2-2, with D hard to call. This CDR3 region has 13 residues. V dropped 0 bases and J dropped 4 bases, with 4 bases sitting between them. Germline CDR1 SGHRS, CDR2 YFSETQ. DNA of the CDR3: TGCGCCAGCAGCTTGGCAGGCACCGGGGAGCTGTTTTTT. Its protein is CASSLAGTGELFF.

This clone was counted only a few times. The chain uses TRBV6-7 and TRBJ1-1; TRBD1 is a possible D gene (5 bases). TRBV6-7 qualifies as an ORF whose function is uncertain. The CDR3 runs 13 residues. Trimming cost V 7 bases and J 0 bases, with 9 bases left between them. CDR3 sequence reads: CASKRQMNTEAFF. In DNA form, the CDR3 reads TGTGCCAGCAAGAGACAGATGAACACTGAAGCTTTCTTT.

In this sample, this clone turned up many times. J is TRBJ1-1 and V is TRBV7-2; 9 bases are a match to TRBD1. The germline V gene encodes CDR1 SGHTA and CDR2 FQGNSA. V shed 2 bases, J shed 10 bases, and the junction held 5 bases outside the gene matches. CDR3 length equals 13 residues. CDR3 in DNA: TGTGCCAGCAGCTTAAAACCACAGGGGGCAGCTTTCTTT. Amino acids: CASSLKPQGAAFF.

The chain couples TRBV7-9 to TRBJ2-7; D is possibly TRBD1 (6 bases). Germline assignment: CDR1 SEHNR and CDR2 FQNEAQ (reference sequence). Trimming removed 2 bases at V and 7 bases at J, with 6 bases between. The CDR3 contains 11 residues. The CDR3 nucleotides are TGTGCCAGCAGCTTACAGGGGGAGCAGTACTTC. Its protein is CASSLQGEQYF.

The CDR3, as DNA: TGTGCCAGCACCCACAGAAACACCGGGGAGCTGTTTTTT. This encodes CASTHRNTGELFF. This rearrangement joins TRBV2 to TRBJ2-2; no clear D. CDR3 length: 13 amino acids. In germline, CDR1 is SNHLY, CDR2 FYNNEI. Trimming removed 7 bases at V and 2 bases at J, with 8 bases between.

The chain couples TRBV5-1 to TRBJ2-7; 12 bases agree with TRBD1. V shed 1 base and J 5 bases; nucleotides not matched to a gene: 7. Germline values: CDR1 SGHRS, CDR2 YFSETQ. CDR3 length: 16 residues. CDR3 loop: CASSLPEGQGANEQYF. The CDR3 DNA is TGCGCCAGCAGCTTGCCGGAGGGACAGGGGGCGAACGAGCAGTACTTC.

The chain uses TRBV6-5 and TRBJ1-5; 7 bases fit TRBD1. Germline CDR1 and CDR2: MNHEY and SVGAGI. Trimming cost V 0 bases and J 3 bases; bases outside gene matches: 2. The CDR3 runs to 15 residues. CDR3 DNA: TGTGCCAGCAGTTACTCACAGGGGAACAATCAGCCCCAGCATTTT. Translated, it gives CASSYSQGNNQPQHF.

This chain joins TRBV14 and TRBJ1-4, with 10 nucleotides matching TRBD1. Germline V gene sequence: CDR1 SGHDN, CDR2 FVKESK. Unmatched junction bases numbered 2, after V lost 4 bases and J lost 0 bases. CDR3 size: 16 residues. Here the CDR3 reads CASSRQGASTNEKLFF. The DNA for the CDR3 is TGTGCCAGCAGCCGACAGGGGGCTTCAACTAATGAAAAACTGTTTTTT. The full variable domain, its missing parts supplied by reference TRBV14 and TRBJ1-4, is EAGVTQFPSHSVIEKGQTVTLRCDPISGHDNLYWYRRVMGKEIKFLLHFVKESKQDESGMPNNRFLAERTGGTYSTLKVQPAELEDSGVYFCASSRQGASTNEKLFFGSGTQLSVL.

A remark on this clone: Other DNA sequences within the sample encode an identical CDR3. The genes are TRBV10-3 and TRBJ1-1; possibly TRBD1 for D (6 bases). Trimming cost V 0 bases and J 4 bases, with 6 bases left between them. The CDR3 is made up of 13 amino acids. CDR1 and CDR2 from the germline V gene are ENHRY and SYGVKD. DNA for the CDR3: TGTGCCATCAGTGAGTCAGGGGGCACTGAAGCTTTCTTT. It yields the protein CAISESGGTEAFF.

This clone has just a few counts. V usage is TRBV4-2 and J usage is TRBJ2-2, with 11 bases lining up with TRBD2. V trimming: 4 bases; J trimming: 4 bases; junction bases outside the gene matches: 5. This CDR3 is built from 16 residues. The germline V gene encodes CDR1 LGHNA and CDR2 YNFKEQ. CDR3 sequence reads: CASSPNSGGGTGELFF. DNA of the CDR3: TGTGCCAGCAGCCCGAATAGCGGGGGGGGCACCGGGGAGCTGTTTTTT.

The rearrangement uses TRBV19 and TRBJ2-2; 9 bases align to TRBD1. CDR1 is LNHDA and CDR2 is SQIVND in the germline V gene (reference sequence). The CDR3 runs 16 residues. Germline trimming cut 6 bases from V and 6 bases from J; bases unmatched to any gene: 11. As DNA, the CDR3 is TGTGCCAGTAGATACCCGGGACAGGGACCGCCCGGGGAGCTGTTTTTT. This codes for CASRYPGQGPPGELFF.

The gene calls are TRBV25-1 and TRBJ1-6; D gene ambiguous. The CDR3 extends over 16 amino acids. Trimming took 4 bases from V and 4 from J, leaving 14 bases between them. Germline loops: CDR1 MGHDK, CDR2 SYGVNS. The DNA of the CDR3 is TGTGCCAGCAGTGCCCAGGACTGGGCATATAATTCACCCCTCCACTTT. Residues: CASSAQDWAYNSPLHF.

This clone appeared a few times. V gene TRBV18 combines with J gene TRBJ1-1; a weak D match, TRBD1 (6 bases). The CDR3 covers 15 residues. Germline CDR1 reads KGHSH; CDR2 reads LQKENI. Trimming removed 1 base from V and 8 bases from J, with 17 bases in between. The CDR3 region is CASSPRTIQGEEAFF. The CDR3, as DNA: TGTGCCAGCTCACCACGAACTATACAGGGAGAAGAAGCTTTCTTT. The full variable domain, with the rest looked up from reference TRBV18 and TRBJ1-1, is NAGVMQNPRHLVRRRGQEARLRCSPMKGHSHVYWYRQLPEEGLKFMVYLQKENIIDESGMPKERFSAEFPKEGPSILRIQQVVRGDSAAYFCASSPRTIQGEEAFFGQGTRLTVV.

The V and J genes are TRBV12-5 and TRBJ2-3; D is uncertain. This CDR3 is built from 13 residues. The V end was cut by 7 bases, the J end by 6 bases, with 14 bases between. Germline V CDR1 and CDR2: LGHNT, FRNRAP. CDR3 residues: CASALNGPDTQYF. In DNA, the CDR3 is TGTGCTAGTGCCCTAAACGGTCCGGATACGCAGTATTTT.

This chain connects TRBV2 to TRBJ2-7; TRBD1 is a possible D gene (6 bases). CDR3 length: 14 amino acids. The germline CDR1 and CDR2 sequences are SNHLY and FYNNEI. V lost 7 bases, J lost 2 bases, and 15 bases lay in between. The CDR3 nucleotides are TGTGCCAGCATAAAACGGGACACCACCTACGAGCAGTACTTC. This sequence encodes CASIKRDTTYEQYF.

This clone has just one count. CDR3: CASSLKGGTPNQPQHF. The DNA of the CDR3 is TGTGCCAGCAGCCTGAAGGGGGGGACCCCGAATCAGCCCCAGCATTTT. V gene TRBV5-6 combines with J gene TRBJ1-5; D may be TRBD1 (6 bases). From germline, CDR1 is SGHDT and CDR2 YYEEEE. This CDR3 comprises 16 residues. V shed 4 bases and J shed 4 bases, with 18 bases lying between them.

This chain joins TRBV19 and TRBJ2-7; 12 bases fit TRBD2. There are 14 residues in the CDR3. The V segment lost 7 bases and the J segment 1 base; nucleotides outside the gene matches: 2. The germline gives CDR1 LNHDA, CDR2 SQIVND (reference sequence). The CDR3 region has the DNA TGTGCCAGTAAGACTAGCGGGGGTTCCTACGAGCAGTACTTC. As protein: CASKTSGGSYEQYF.

This clone was seen repeatedly, ten times or more. V and J are TRBV4-1 and TRBJ2-1; 12 bases map to TRBD2. Trimming removed 4 bases from V and 9 bases from J; junction bases left unmatched: 10. CDR1 and CDR2 (germline): MGHRA, YSYEKL. The CDR3 is 16 residues long. The CDR3: CASSPVLAGGPSEQFF. The CDR3 DNA follows: TGCGCCAGCAGCCCGGTGCTAGCGGGGGGGCCTAGTGAGCAGTTCTTC.

The rearrangement joins TRBV18 to TRBJ2-1; D is unresolved. Germline V gene data show CDR1 as KGHSH and CDR2 as LQKENI. CDR3 length: 15 amino acids. V lost 3 bases and J lost 8, with 17 bases in between. Written as DNA, the CDR3 is TGTGCCAGCTCACCGATTGGCGGCCCGTGGGATGAGCAGTTCTTC. This sequence encodes CASSPIGGPWDEQFF.

The chain has TRBV5-6 and TRBJ2-5, with D unclear. The CDR3 spans 13 residues. The germline gives CDR1 SGHDT, CDR2 YYEEEE. The ends were cut back, 4 bases at V and 3 bases at J, with 10 bases in the middle. CDR3 in amino acids: CASSQQMKETQYF. The CDR3 DNA follows: TGTGCCAGCAGCCAACAGATGAAAGAGACCCAGTACTTC. Looking up the rest from reference TRBV5-6 and TRBJ2-5 gives the full variable domain: DAGVTQSPTHLIKTRGQQVTLRCSPKSGHDTVSWYQQALGQGPQFIFQYYEEEERQRGNFPDRFSGHQFPNYSSELNVNALLLGDSALYLCASSQQMKETQYFGPGTRLLVL.